This T cell receptor beta chain emerged from a study of T cell responses to AZD1222 COVID-19 vaccine. Study-wide background: Analyses pooled second doses at about 4 or about 12 weeks. Whole-study results and caveats: CD4 TCRs associated with vaccination spanned spike, dominating at 160-218 and 743-854. Repertoires were obtained only post-peak T cell response.

On this clone: Antigen unknown.

Per the germline V gene, CDR1 is SQVTM and CDR2 is ANQGSEA. V was shortened by 4 bases and J by 2 bases, with 14 bases between the two germline ends. The CDR3 is 14 amino acids. The data were produced by immunoSEQ multiplex PCR, yet TCRdb's version contains in-frame clones alone and is incomplete. The sample shows roughly 160,000 clones, about 93% of them seen only once. The clonotype comes from an adult in good health. The gene calls are TRBV29-1 and TRBJ1-1; D might be TRBD1 (5 bases). Material: peripheral blood, obtained on day 0 of AZD1222 vaccination. The CDR3 DNA reads TGCAGCGTTGGGGTGGGGGACGCCAACACTGAAGCTTTCTTT. Translated: CSVGVGDANTEAFF.